This is a list of T cell receptor beta chains from one sample in a study of blood T cell repertoires in COVID-19. Assay: immunoSEQ multiplex PCR; the TCRdb copy retains only in-frame clones and omits some. The table has approximately 200,000 clones, more than 80% seen once. The sequenced sample was peripheral blood. The origin of the receptors is an elderly woman with acute or convalescent COVID-19. Both conserved end residues are part of each CDR3. Fields, in order: CDR3 DNA, CDR3 protein, clone size, V gene, D gene, J gene. D genes are given only for firm matches. A clone size is listed for some rows: how often the clone was seen (once, few, many), or a class if it is expanded.

CDR3nt: TGTGCCAGCAGCTTGGGCGGGGATTCACCCCTCCACTTT
CDR3aa: CASSLGGDSPLHF
abundance: .
v_gene: TRBV5-4
d_gene: .
j_gene: TRBJ1-6

CDR3nt: TGTGCCAGCAGCGTAGGGTCCACAGGGACAGGGTACGAGCAGTACTTC
CDR3aa: CASSVGSTGTGYEQYF
abundance: .
v_gene: TRBV9
d_gene: TRBD1
j_gene: TRBJ2-7

CDR3nt: TGTGCCAGCAGCTCAGGATCGGAGACCCAGTACTTC
CDR3aa: CASSSGSETQYF
abundance: .
v_gene: TRBV11-2
d_gene: .
j_gene: TRBJ2-5

CDR3nt: TGTGCCAGCAGCGTCGGGGGAGGTGGACTAAACTCCTACGAGCAGTACTTC
CDR3aa: CASSVGGGGLNSYEQYF
abundance: .
v_gene: TRBV9
d_gene: .
j_gene: TRBJ2-7

CDR3nt: TGTGCCAGCAGTTACGGTATGGCAGGAGGCACTGAAGCTTTCTTT
CDR3aa: CASSYGMAGGTEAFF
abundance: .
v_gene: TRBV6-2/TRBV6-3
d_gene: .
j_gene: TRBJ1-1

CDR3nt: TGTGCCAGCAGCCCACTAGCGGGGGTTTCCTACAATGAGCAGTTCTTC
CDR3aa: CASSPLAGVSYNEQFF
abundance: .
v_gene: TRBV11-3
d_gene: TRBD2
j_gene: TRBJ2-1

CDR3nt: TGTGCCACCAGTGATCCTAGAGGGACAGGAATCTCATACTACACCTTC
CDR3aa: CATSDPRGTGISYYTF
abundance: .
v_gene: TRBV24-1
d_gene: TRBD1
j_gene: TRBJ1-2

CDR3nt: TGTGCCAGCAGTGAAGGAGGGCAGGGGTTCGCGAGCAATCAGCCCCAGCATTTT
CDR3aa: CASSEGGQGFASNQPQHF
abundance: once
v_gene: TRBV6-1
d_gene: .
j_gene: TRBJ1-5

CDR3nt: TGTGCCAGCAGGACGACAGGGTTAGGAAACACCATATATTTT
CDR3aa: CASRTTGLGNTIYF
abundance: few
v_gene: TRBV6-5
d_gene: TRBD1
j_gene: TRBJ1-3

CDR3nt: TGTGCCAGCAGCTTATCAAGCGGGGTAATCACAGATACGCAGTATTTT
CDR3aa: CASSLSSGVITDTQYF
abundance: .
v_gene: TRBV11-3
d_gene: TRBD2
j_gene: TRBJ2-3

CDR3nt: TGCAGCGTTGAAGGAGGACAGGGGGACGCCCCCTACGAGCAGTACTTC
CDR3aa: CSVEGGQGDAPYEQYF
abundance: once
v_gene: TRBV29-1
d_gene: TRBD1
j_gene: TRBJ2-7

CDR3nt: TGTGCCAGCAGTTTATCGGTCGGGGGATTCAGCGAGCAGTACTTC
CDR3aa: CASSLSVGGFSEQYF
abundance: .
v_gene: TRBV27
d_gene: .
j_gene: TRBJ2-7

CDR3nt: TGCGCCAGCAGCTTGGGACTAGCGGGAGGTCCGGCCGATACGCAGTATTTT
CDR3aa: CASSLGLAGGPADTQYF
abundance: .
v_gene: TRBV5-1
d_gene: TRBD2
j_gene: TRBJ2-3

CDR3nt: TGTGCCAGCATCGTAATCCGTCAAGAGACCCAGTACTTC
CDR3aa: CASIVIRQETQYF
abundance: once
v_gene: TRBV2
d_gene: .
j_gene: TRBJ2-5

CDR3nt: TGTGCCAGCAGCCCGGGGACTAGCGGATACACTTACGAGCAGTACTTC
CDR3aa: CASSPGTSGYTYEQYF
abundance: .
v_gene: TRBV5-4
d_gene: TRBD2
j_gene: TRBJ2-7

CDR3nt: TGTGCCAGTAGTATTGGTTCAGGGGTCGGAAACACCATATATTTT
CDR3aa: CASSIGSGVGNTIYF
abundance: .
v_gene: TRBV19
d_gene: .
j_gene: TRBJ1-3

CDR3nt: TGTGCCAGCAGCTTAAAAGGAAGCGTCAGTCAGCAGTACTTC
CDR3aa: CASSLKGSVSQQYF
abundance: few
v_gene: TRBV27
d_gene: .
j_gene: TRBJ2-7

CDR3nt: TGTGCCAGCACCCGGGGGGGGCCCCCAGATACGCAGTATTTT
CDR3aa: CASTRGGPPDTQYF
abundance: many
v_gene: TRBV5-4
d_gene: TRBD2
j_gene: TRBJ2-3

CDR3nt: TGTGCCAGCAGCCAAGATGCGACAGGGTGGCCCCAGCATTTT
CDR3aa: CASSQDATGWPQHF
abundance: .
v_gene: TRBV3-1/TRBV3-2
d_gene: TRBD1
j_gene: TRBJ1-5

CDR3nt: TGTGCCAGCAGTCTTATGGGGGGACAGGAAAAACTGTTTTTT
CDR3aa: CASSLMGGQEKLFF
abundance: .
v_gene: TRBV27
d_gene: TRBD1
j_gene: TRBJ1-4

CDR3nt: TGCGCCACCGGCCCTGGGGGGGGGACCCAGTACTTC
CDR3aa: CATGPGGGTQYF
abundance: many
v_gene: TRBV10-2
d_gene: TRBD2
j_gene: TRBJ2-5

CDR3nt: TGCAGTGCGCCCGGGGGGGACGGCTACACCTTC
CDR3aa: CSAPGGDGYTF
abundance: .
v_gene: TRBV20-1
d_gene: .
j_gene: TRBJ1-2

CDR3nt: TGTGCCAGCAGCGTAGGACTAGCGGGCCATGATGGGTACGAGCAGTACTTC
CDR3aa: CASSVGLAGHDGYEQYF
abundance: .
v_gene: TRBV9
d_gene: TRBD2
j_gene: TRBJ2-7

CDR3nt: TGCGCCAGCAGCCCCAGAGAGGGGCGGACAGGGACTTTCTATGGCTACACCTTC
CDR3aa: CASSPREGRTGTFYGYTF
abundance: .
v_gene: TRBV4-1
d_gene: TRBD1
j_gene: TRBJ1-2

CDR3nt: TGCAGCGTTGAAGAACAGGGGGCAGATACGCAGTATTTT
CDR3aa: CSVEEQGADTQYF
abundance: .
v_gene: TRBV29-1
d_gene: TRBD1
j_gene: TRBJ2-3

CDR3nt: TGTGCCAGCAGTGAATTTTGGACAGGGTCTAATGAAAAACTGTTTTTT
CDR3aa: CASSEFWTGSNEKLFF
abundance: .
v_gene: TRBV6-1
d_gene: TRBD1
j_gene: TRBJ1-4

CDR3nt: TGTGCCAGCAGTTCCGGGGACAGGCTCGGCTACACCTTC
CDR3aa: CASSSGDRLGYTF
abundance: .
v_gene: TRBV6-6
d_gene: TRBD1
j_gene: TRBJ1-2

CDR3nt: TGTGCCAGCAGCCACTGGGACAGGGCAGTCTACGAGCAGTACTTC
CDR3aa: CASSHWDRAVYEQYF
abundance: once
v_gene: TRBV14
d_gene: TRBD1
j_gene: TRBJ2-7

CDR3nt: TGCGCCAGCAGCCAAGATCACTCTAGCGGCAGCTCCTACAATGAGCAGTTCTTC
CDR3aa: CASSQDHSSGSSYNEQFF
abundance: .
v_gene: TRBV4-1
d_gene: TRBD2
j_gene: TRBJ2-1

CDR3nt: TGTGCCAGCAGCTTAGCCTCTAGCGGGAGGCCGGGGAGGGTAGATACGCAGTATTTT
CDR3aa: CASSLASSGRPGRVDTQYF
abundance: .
v_gene: TRBV7-2
d_gene: TRBD2
j_gene: TRBJ2-3

CDR3nt: TGTGCCAGTAGTATTGGGACAGGGGGCTCTGGAAACACCATATATTTT
CDR3aa: CASSIGTGGSGNTIYF
abundance: once
v_gene: TRBV19
d_gene: TRBD1
j_gene: TRBJ1-3

CDR3nt: TGTGCCAGTACCGAGACAGGGAAGTGGGACACTGAAGCTTTCTTT
CDR3aa: CASTETGKWDTEAFF
abundance: few
v_gene: TRBV19
d_gene: TRBD1
j_gene: TRBJ1-1

CDR3nt: TGTGCCAGCAGCCCCCTATTAGAAGCTTTCTTT
CDR3aa: CASSPLLEAFF
abundance: .
v_gene: TRBV7-8
d_gene: .
j_gene: TRBJ1-1

CDR3nt: TGTGCCAGCAGCCCCCGGACAAGCATCTACGAGCAGTACTTC
CDR3aa: CASSPRTSIYEQYF
abundance: .
v_gene: TRBV21-1
d_gene: .
j_gene: TRBJ2-7

CDR3nt: TGTGCCAGCAGCGTAGCTTTACGGGGGATATCCTACAATGAGCAGTTCTTC
CDR3aa: CASSVALRGISYNEQFF
abundance: .
v_gene: TRBV9
d_gene: .
j_gene: TRBJ2-1

CDR3nt: TGCGCCAGCAGCCAAGCGGCAGGGGGCATGGAAAAACTGTTTTTT
CDR3aa: CASSQAAGGMEKLFF
abundance: .
v_gene: TRBV4-3
d_gene: TRBD1
j_gene: TRBJ1-4

CDR3nt: TGTGCCAGCAGTTTGGCTGGACAGGGTTTTTATCAGCCCCAGCATTTT
CDR3aa: CASSLAGQGFYQPQHF
abundance: .
v_gene: TRBV28
d_gene: TRBD1
j_gene: TRBJ1-5

CDR3nt: TGTGCCAGCAGTTCGGGACTAGCGGGGCCAGATACGCAGTATTTT
CDR3aa: CASSSGLAGPDTQYF
abundance: .
v_gene: TRBV27
d_gene: TRBD2
j_gene: TRBJ2-3

CDR3nt: TGTGCCAGCAGCTTTCCAAGAGGGCCAAACACTGAAGCTTTCTTT
CDR3aa: CASSFPRGPNTEAFF
abundance: .
v_gene: TRBV5-4
d_gene: .
j_gene: TRBJ1-1

CDR3nt: TGTGCCAGCAGCCAAGACCGAACCCCGACAGGGAGTGAAAAACTGTTTTTT
CDR3aa: CASSQDRTPTGSEKLFF
abundance: .
v_gene: TRBV3-1/TRBV3-2
d_gene: TRBD1
j_gene: TRBJ1-4